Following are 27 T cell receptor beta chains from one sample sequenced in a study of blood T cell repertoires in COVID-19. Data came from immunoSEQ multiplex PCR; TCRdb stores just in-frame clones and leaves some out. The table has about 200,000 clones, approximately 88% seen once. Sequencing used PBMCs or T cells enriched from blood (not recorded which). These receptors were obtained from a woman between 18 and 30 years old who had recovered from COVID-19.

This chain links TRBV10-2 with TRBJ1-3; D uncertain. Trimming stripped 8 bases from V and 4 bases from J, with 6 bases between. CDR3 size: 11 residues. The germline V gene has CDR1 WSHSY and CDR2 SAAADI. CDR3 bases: TGCGCCAGCGAGGCCGGAAACACCATATATTTT. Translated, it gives CASEAGNTIYF.

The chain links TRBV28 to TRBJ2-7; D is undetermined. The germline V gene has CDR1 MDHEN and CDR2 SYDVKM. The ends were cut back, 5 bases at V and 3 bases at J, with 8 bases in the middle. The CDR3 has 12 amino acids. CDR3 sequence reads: CASSAGIYEQYF. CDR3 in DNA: TGTGCCAGCAGTGCCGGTATCTACGAGCAGTACTTC.

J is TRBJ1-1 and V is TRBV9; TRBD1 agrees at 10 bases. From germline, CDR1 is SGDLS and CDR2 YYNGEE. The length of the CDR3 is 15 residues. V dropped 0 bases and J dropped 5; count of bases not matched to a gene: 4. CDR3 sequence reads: CASSVDGTGETEAFF. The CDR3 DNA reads TGTGCCAGCAGCGTAGATGGGACAGGGGAGACTGAAGCTTTCTTT.

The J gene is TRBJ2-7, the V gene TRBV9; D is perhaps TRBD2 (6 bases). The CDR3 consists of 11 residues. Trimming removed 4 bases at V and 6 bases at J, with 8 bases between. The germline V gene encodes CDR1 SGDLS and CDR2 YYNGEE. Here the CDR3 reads CASSPGGEQYF. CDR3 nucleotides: TGTGCCAGCAGCCCCGGGGGCGAGCAGTACTTC.

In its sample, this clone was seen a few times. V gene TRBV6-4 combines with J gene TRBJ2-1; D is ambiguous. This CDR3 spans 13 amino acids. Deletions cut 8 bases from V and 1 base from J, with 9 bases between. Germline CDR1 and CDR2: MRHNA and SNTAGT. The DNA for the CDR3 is TGTGCCAGCCTTCTCCCTTCCTACAATGAGCAGTTCTTC. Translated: CASLLPSYNEQFF.

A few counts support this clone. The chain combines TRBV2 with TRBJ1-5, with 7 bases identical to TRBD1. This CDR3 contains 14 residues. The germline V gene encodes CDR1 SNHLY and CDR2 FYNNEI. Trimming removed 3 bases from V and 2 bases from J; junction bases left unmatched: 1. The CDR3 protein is CASSEGTGNQPQHF. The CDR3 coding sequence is TGTGCCAGCAGTGAGGGGACAGGCAATCAGCCCCAGCATTTT.

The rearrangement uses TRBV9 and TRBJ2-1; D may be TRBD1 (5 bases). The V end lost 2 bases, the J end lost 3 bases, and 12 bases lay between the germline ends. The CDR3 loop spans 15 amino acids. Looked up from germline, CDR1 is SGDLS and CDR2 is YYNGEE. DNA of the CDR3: TGTGCCAGCAGCGTGGGTGGGGCCCACTACAATGAGCAGTTCTTC. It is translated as CASSVGGAHYNEQFF.

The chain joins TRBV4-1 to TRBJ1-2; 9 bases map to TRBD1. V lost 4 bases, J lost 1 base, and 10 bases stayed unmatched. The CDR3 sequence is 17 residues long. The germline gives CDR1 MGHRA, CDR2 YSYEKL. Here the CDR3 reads CASSPLGQGAGNYGYTF. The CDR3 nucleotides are TGCGCCAGCAGCCCGCTGGGACAGGGTGCAGGTAACTATGGCTACACCTTC.

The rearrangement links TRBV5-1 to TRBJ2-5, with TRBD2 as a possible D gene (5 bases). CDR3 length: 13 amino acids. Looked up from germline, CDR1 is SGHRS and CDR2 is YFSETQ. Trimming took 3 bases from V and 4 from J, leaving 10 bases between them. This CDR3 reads CASSSNEGETQYF. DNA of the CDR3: TGCGCCAGCAGCTCGAACGAGGGAGAGACCCAGTACTTC.

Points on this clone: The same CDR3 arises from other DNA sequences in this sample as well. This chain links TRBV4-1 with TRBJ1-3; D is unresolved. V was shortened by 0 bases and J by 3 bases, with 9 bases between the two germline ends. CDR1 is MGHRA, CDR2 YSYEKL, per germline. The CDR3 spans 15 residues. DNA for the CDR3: TGCGCCAGCAGCCAAGATCGTGGCGGTGGAAACACCATATATTTT. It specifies CASSQDRGGGNTIYF.

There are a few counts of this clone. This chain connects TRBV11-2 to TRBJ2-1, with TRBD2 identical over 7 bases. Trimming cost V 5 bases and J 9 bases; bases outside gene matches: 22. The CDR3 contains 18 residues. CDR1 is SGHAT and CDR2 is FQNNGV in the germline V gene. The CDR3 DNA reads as TGTGCCAGCAGCCCAGAGGCGGGGACTACCCCCCGTACGGGTGAGCAGTTCTTC. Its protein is CASSPEAGTTPRTGEQFF. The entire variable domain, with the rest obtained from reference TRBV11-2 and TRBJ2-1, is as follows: EAGVAQSPRYKIIEKRQSVAFWCNPISGHATLYWYQQILGQGPKLLIQFQNNGVVDDSQLPKDRFSAERLKGVDSTLKIQPAKLEDSAVYLCASSPEAGTTPRTGEQFFGPGTRLTVL.

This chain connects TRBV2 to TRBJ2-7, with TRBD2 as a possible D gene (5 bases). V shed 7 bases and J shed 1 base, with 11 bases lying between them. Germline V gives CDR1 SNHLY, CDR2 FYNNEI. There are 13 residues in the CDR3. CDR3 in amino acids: CASNNRGSYEQYF. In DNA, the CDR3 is TGTGCCAGCAACAACCGGGGATCCTACGAGCAGTACTTC.

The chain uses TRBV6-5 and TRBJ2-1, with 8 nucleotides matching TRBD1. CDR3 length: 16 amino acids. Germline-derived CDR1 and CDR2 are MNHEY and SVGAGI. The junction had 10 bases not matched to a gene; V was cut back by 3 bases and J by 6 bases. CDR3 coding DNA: TGTGCCAGCAGTTATTTCGACAGGGGTTTCTTCAATGAGCAGTTCTTC. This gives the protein CASSYFDRGFFNEQFF.

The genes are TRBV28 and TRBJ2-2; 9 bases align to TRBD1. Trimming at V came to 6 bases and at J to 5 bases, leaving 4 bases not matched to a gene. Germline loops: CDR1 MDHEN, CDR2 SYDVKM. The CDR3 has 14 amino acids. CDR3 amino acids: CASRMTGGTGELFF. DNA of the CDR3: TGTGCCAGCAGAATGACAGGGGGTACCGGGGAGCTGTTTTTT.

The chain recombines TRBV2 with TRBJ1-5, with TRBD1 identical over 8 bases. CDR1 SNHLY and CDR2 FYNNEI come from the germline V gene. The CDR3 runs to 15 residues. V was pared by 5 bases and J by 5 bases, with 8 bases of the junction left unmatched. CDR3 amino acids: CASSLRTGSDQPQHF. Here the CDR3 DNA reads TGTGCCAGCAGTCTTCGGACAGGGAGTGATCAGCCCCAGCATTTT.

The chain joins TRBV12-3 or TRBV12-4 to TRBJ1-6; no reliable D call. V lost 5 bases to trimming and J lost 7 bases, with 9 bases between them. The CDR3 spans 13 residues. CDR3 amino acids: CASSRSPNSPLHF. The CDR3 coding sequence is TGTGCCAGCAGTAGGAGCCCAAATTCACCCCTCCACTTT.

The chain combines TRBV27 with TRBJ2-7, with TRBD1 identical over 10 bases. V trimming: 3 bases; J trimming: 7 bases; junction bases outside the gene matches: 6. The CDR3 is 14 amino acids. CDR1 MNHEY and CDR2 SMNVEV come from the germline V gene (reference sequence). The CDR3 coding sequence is TGTGCCAGCAGTTTCTATGGACAGGGGGGTGAGCAGTACTTC. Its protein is CASSFYGQGGEQYF.

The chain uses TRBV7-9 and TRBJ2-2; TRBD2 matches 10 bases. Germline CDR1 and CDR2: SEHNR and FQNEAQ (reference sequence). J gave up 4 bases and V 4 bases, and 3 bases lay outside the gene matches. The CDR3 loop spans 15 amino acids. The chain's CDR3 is CASSSLAGATGELFF. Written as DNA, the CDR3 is TGTGCCAGCAGCTCGCTAGCGGGGGCCACCGGGGAGCTGTTTTTT.

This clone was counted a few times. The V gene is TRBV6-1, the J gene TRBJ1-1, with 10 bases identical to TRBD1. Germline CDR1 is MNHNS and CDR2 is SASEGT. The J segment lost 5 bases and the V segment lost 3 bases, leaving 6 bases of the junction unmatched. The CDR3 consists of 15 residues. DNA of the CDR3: TGTGCCAGCAGTGAGTTAGGGACAGGGGTTACTGAAGCTTTCTTT. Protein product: CASSELGTGVTEAFF.

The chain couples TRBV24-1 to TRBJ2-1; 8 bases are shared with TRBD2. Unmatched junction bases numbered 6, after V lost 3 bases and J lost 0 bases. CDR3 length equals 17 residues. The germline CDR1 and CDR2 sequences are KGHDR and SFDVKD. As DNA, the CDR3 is TGTGCCACCAGTGATCTCGAGCGGGGGAGCTCCTACAATGAGCAGTTCTTC. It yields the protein CATSDLERGSSYNEQFF.

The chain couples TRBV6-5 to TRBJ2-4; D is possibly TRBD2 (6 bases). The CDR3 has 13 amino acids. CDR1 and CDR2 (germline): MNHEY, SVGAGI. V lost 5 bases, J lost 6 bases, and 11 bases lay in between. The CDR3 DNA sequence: TGTGCCAGCAGTCCCGGGACTTCAAACATTCAGTACTTC. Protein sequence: CASSPGTSNIQYF.

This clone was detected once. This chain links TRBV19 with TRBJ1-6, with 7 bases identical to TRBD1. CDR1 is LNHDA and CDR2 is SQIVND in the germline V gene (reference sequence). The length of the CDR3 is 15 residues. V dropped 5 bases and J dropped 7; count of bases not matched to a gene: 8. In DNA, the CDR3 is TGTGCCAGTAGTTTAGTTGACAGGGTAAATTCACCCCTCCACTTT. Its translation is CASSLVDRVNSPLHF. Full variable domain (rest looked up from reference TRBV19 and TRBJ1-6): DGGITQSPKYLFRKEGQNVTLSCEQNLNHDAMYWYRQDPGQGLRLIYYSQIVNDFQKGDIAEGYSVSREKKESFPLTVTSAQKNPTAFYLCASSLVDRVNSPLHFGNGTRLTVT.

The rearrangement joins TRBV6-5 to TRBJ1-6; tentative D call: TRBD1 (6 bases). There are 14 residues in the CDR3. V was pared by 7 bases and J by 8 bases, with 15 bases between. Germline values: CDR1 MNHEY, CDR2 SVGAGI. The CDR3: CASKGEGRDSPLHF. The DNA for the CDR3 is TGTGCCAGCAAGGGGGAGGGACGGGATTCACCCCTCCACTTT.

The CDR3 spells CASSSPSVVKQFF. DNA of the CDR3: TGTGCCAGCAGCTCTCCTTCAGTTGTTAAGCAGTTCTTC. This chain joins TRBV7-2 and TRBJ2-1, with D uncertain. The ends were cut back, 4 bases at V and 11 bases at J, with 15 bases in the middle. Germline values: CDR1 SGHTA, CDR2 FQGNSA. The CDR3 is 13 residues long. The whole variable domain, remainder taken from reference TRBV7-2 and TRBJ2-1, is GAGVSQSPSNKVTEKGKDVELRCDPISGHTALYWYRQSLGQGLEFLIYFQGNSAPDKSGLPSDRFSAERTGGSVSTLTIQRTQQEDSAVYLCASSSPSVVKQFFGPGTRLTVL.

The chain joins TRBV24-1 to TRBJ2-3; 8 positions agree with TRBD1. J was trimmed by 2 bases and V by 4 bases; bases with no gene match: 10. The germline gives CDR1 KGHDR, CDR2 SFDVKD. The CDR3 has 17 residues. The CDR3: CATSEVDRASYTDTQYF. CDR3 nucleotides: TGTGCCACCAGTGAAGTGGACAGGGCGTCGTACACAGATACGCAGTATTTT.

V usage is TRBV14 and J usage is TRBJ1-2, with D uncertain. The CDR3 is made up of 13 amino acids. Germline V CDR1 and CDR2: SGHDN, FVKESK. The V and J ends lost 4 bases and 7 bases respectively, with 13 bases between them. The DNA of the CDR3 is TGTGCCAGCAGCCTGGGGAGGGCGTCTGGCTACACCTTC. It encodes CASSLGRASGYTF.

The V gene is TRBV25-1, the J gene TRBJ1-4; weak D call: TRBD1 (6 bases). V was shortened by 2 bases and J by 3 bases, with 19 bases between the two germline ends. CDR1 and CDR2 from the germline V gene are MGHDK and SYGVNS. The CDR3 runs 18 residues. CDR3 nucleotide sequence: TGTGCCAGCAGTGAACTCCGGCAGGGAGGGGGATCTAATGAAAAACTGTTTTTT. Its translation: CASSELRQGGGSNEKLFF.